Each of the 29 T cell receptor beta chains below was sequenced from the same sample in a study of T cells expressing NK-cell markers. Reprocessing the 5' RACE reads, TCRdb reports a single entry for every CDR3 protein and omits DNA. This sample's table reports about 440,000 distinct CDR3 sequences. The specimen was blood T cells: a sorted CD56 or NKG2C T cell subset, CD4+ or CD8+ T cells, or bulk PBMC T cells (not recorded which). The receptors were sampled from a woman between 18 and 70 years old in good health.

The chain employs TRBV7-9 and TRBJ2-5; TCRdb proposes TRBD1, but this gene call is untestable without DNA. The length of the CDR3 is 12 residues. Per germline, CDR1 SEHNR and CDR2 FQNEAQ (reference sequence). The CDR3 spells CASSPLAEAQYF.

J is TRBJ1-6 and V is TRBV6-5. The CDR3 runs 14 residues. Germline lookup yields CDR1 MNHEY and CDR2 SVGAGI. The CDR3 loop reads CASSYPSANSPLHF.

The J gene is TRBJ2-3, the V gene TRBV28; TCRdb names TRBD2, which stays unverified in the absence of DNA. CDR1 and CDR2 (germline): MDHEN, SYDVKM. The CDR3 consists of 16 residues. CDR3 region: CASSLFGLAGTDTQYF.

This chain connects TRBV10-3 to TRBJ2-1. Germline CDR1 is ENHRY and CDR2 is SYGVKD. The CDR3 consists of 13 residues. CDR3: CAIRDREYNEQFF.

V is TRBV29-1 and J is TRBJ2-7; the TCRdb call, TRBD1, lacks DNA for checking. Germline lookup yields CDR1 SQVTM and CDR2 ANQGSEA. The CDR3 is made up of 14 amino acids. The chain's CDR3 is CSVVQGTNSYEQYF.

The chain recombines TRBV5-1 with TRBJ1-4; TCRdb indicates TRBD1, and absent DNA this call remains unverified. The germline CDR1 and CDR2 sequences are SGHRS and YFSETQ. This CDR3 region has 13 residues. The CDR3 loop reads CASSPGYEEKLFF. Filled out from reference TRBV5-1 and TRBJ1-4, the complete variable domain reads KAGVTQTPRYLIKTRGQQVTLSCSPISGHRSVSWYQQTPGQGLQFLFEYFSETQRNKGNFPGRFSGRQFSNSRSEMNVSTLELGDSALYLCASSPGYEEKLFFGSGTQLSVL.

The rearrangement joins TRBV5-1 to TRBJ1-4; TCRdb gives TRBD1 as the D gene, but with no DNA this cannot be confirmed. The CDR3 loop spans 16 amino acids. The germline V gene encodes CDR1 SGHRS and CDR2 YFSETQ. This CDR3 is CASSLPAQGAGEKLFF.

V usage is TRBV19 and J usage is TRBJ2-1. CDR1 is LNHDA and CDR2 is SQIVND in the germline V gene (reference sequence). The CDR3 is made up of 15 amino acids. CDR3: CASSISRGPYNEQFF.

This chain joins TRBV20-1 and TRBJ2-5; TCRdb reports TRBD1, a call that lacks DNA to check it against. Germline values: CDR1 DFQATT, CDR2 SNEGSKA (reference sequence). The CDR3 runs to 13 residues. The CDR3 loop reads CSAYDRAQETQYF.

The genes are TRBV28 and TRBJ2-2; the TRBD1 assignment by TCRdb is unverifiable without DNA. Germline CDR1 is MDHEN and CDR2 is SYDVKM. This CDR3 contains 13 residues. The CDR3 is CASTPGLAGELFF.

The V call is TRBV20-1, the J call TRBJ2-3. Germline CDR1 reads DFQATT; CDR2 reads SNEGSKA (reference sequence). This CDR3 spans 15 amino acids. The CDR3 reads CSARDLLAGTDTQYF.

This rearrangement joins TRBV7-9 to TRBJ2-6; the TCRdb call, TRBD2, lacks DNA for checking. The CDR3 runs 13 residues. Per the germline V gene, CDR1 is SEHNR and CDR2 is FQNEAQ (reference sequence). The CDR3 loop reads CASSFRDSSVLTF.

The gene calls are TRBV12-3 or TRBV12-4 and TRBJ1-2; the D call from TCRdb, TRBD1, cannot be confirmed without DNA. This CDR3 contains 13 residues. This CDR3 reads CASSPDRPAGYTF.

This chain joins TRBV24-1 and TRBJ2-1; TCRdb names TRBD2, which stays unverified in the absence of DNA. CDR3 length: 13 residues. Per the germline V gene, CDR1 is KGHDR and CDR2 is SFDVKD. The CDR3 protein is CATSRVADNEQFF.

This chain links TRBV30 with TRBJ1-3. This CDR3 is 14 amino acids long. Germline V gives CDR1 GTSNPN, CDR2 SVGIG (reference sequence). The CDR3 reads CAWSTWSERNTIYF.

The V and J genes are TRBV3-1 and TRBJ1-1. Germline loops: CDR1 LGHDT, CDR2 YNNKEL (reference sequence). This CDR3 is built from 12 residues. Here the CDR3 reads CASSQVDLEAFF.

CDR3 in amino acids: CASSLQGFGETQYF. This sequence joins TRBV12-3 or TRBV12-4 and TRBJ2-5; no DNA is available, so the TRBD1 call from TCRdb remains unchecked. The CDR3 sequence is 14 residues long.

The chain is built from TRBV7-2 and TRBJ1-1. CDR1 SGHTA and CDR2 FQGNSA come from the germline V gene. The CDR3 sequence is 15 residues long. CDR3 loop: CASSVFGLGNTEAFF.

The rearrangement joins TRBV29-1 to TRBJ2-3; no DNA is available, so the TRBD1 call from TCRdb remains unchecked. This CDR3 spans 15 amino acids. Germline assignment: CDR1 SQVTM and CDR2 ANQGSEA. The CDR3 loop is CSRLTGYLHTDTQYF.

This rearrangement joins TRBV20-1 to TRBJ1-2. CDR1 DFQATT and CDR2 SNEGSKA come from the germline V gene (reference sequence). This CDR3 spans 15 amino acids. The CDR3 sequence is CSAKYSPRSSYGYTF.

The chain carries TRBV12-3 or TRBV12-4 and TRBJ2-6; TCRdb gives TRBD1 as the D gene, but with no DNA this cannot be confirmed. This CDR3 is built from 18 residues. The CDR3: CASSLVPGSSSGANVLTF.

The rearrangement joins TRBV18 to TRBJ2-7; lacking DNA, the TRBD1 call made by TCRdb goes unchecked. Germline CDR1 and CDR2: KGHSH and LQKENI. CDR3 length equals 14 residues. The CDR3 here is CASSPPPGHYEQYF.

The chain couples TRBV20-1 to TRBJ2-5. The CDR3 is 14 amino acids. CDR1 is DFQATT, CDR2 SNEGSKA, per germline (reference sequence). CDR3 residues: CSARGDTERGTQYF.

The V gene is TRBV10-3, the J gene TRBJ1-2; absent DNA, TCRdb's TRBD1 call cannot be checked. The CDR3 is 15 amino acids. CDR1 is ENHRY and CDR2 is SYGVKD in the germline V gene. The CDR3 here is CAISESGSGGYGYTF.

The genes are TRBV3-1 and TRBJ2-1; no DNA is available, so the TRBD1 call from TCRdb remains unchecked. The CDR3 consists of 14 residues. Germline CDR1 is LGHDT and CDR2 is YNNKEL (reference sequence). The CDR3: CASSLQGFGNEQFF.

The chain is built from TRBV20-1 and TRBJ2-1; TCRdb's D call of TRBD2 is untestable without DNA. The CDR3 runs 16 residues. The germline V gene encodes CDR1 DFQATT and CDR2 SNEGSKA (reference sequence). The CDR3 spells CSATSRLAGVLSEQFF.

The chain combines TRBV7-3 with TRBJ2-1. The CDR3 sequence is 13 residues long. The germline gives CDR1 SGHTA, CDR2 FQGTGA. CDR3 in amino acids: CASSLTLINEQFF.

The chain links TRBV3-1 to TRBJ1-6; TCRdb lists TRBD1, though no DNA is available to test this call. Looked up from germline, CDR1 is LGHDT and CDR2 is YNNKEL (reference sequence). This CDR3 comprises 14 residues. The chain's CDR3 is CASSQGGFGSPLHF.

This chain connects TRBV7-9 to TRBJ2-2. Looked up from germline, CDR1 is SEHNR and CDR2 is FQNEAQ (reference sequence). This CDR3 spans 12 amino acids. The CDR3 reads CASNPTTGELFF.